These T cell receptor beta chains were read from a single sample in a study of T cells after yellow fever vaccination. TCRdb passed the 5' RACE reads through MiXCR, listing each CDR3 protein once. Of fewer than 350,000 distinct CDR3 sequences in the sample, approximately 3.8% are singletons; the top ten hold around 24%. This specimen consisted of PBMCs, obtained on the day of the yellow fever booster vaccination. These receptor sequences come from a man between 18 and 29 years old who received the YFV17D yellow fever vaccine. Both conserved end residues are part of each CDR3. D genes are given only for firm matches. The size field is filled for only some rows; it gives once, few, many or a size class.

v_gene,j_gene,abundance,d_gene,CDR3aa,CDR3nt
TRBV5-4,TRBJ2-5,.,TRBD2,CAYGGGGFQETQYF,TGTGCCTACGGGGGCGGGGGGTTCCAAGAGACCCAGTACTTC
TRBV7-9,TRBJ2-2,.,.,CAITSKTNTGELFF,TGTGCCATCACCAGTAAAACGAACACCGGGGAGCTGTTTTTT
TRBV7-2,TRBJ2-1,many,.,CASSLSYGGSSYNEQFF,TGTGCCAGCAGCTTAAGCTACGGGGGCAGCTCCTACAATGAGCAGTTCTTC
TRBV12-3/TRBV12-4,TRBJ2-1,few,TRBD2,CASSLGPRGGPNEQFF,TGTGCCAGCAGTTTAGGCCCCCGCGGGGGGCCGAATGAGCAGTTCTTC
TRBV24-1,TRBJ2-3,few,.,CATSDLSGGDTQYF,TGTGCCACCAGTGATTTGTCCGGGGGAGATACGCAGTATTTT
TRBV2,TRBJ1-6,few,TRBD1,CASGGTGEAPLHF,TGTGCCAGCGGAGGGACAGGCGAGGCACCCCTCCACTTT
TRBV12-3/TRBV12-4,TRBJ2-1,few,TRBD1,CASNPGGAWNEQFF,TGTGCCAGCAACCCAGGGGGCGCGTGGAATGAGCAGTTCTTC
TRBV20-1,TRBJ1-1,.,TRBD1,CSAPGQGNTEAFF,TGCAGTGCCCCCGGACAGGGGAACACTGAAGCTTTCTTT
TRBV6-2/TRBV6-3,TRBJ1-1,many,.,CASRMMAEAFF,TGTGCCAGCCGAATGATGGCTGAAGCTTTCTTT
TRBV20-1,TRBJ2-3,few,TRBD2,CSARSTSGDPDTQYF,TGCAGTGCTAGGTCGACTAGCGGGGACCCCGATACGCAGTATTTT
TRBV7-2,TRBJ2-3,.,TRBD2,CASSTGGASGDTQYF,TGTGCCAGCAGTACCGGGGGGGCCTCAGGAGATACGCAGTATTTT
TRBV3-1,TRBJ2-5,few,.,CASSRLPETQYF,TGTGCCAGCAGTCGACTCCCAGAGACCCAGTACTTC
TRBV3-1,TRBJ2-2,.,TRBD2,CASSRGTIPGELFF,TGTGCCAGCAGCCGAGGGACTATCCCAGGGGAGCTGTTTTTT
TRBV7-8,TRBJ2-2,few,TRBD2,CASSSGTGGYTGELFF,TGTGCCAGCAGCTCCGGGACGGGGGGGTACACCGGGGAGCTGTTTTTT
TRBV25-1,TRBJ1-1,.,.,CASSAPGTGGTEAFF,TGTGCCAGCAGTGCCCCCGGGACGGGGGGCACTGAAGCTTTCTTT
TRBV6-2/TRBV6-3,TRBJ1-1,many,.,CASSYLNTEAFF,TGTGCCAGCAGTTACCTGAACACTGAAGCTTTCTTT
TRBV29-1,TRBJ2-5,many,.,CSVYAGKKETQYF,TGCAGCGTTTACGCGGGGAAAAAAGAGACCCAGTACTTC
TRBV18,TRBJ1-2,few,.,CASSPPVGQGDGYTF,TGTGCCAGCTCACCACCGGTAGGGCAGGGAGACGGCTACACCTTC
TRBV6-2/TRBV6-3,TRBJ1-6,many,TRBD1,CASTRQGNSPLHF,TGTGCCAGCACCCGACAGGGGAATTCACCCCTCCACTTT
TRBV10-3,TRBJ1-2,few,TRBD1,CASQDRDYGYTF,TGTGCCTCTCAGGACAGGGACTATGGCTACACCTTC
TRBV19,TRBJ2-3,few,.,CASKVRGRDTQYF,TGTGCCAGTAAGGTGCGGGGGCGGGATACGCAGTATTTT
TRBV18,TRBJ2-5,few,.,CASSPPTGETQYF,TGTGCCAGCTCACCACCCACGGGGGAGACCCAGTACTTC
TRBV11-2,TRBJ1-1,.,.,CASSLWGQGGTEAFF,TGTGCCAGCAGCTTATGGGGGCAGGGAGGCACTGAAGCTTTCTTT
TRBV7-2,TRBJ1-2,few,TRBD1,CASSVDRGGYGYTF,TGTGCCAGCAGCGTCGACAGGGGAGGATATGGCTACACCTTC
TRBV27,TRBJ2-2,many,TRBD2,CASSLGAGGYTGELFF,TGTGCCAGCAGTTTAGGAGCGGGGGGGTACACCGGGGAGCTGTTTTTT
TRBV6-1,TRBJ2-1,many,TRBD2,CASSERASGGADEQFF,TGTGCCAGCAGTGAACGGGCTAGCGGGGGGGCTGATGAGCAGTTCTTC
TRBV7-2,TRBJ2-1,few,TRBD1,CASSLGGTGGNNEQFF,TGTGCCAGCAGCTTAGGGGGGACAGGGGGGAACAATGAGCAGTTCTTC
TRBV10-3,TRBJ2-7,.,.,CAISEAPGRAGGEQYF,TGTGCCATCAGTGAGGCCCCGGGAAGGGCGGGCGGCGAGCAGTACTTC
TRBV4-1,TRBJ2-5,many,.,CASSQPFSLDIETQYF,TGCGCCAGCAGCCAACCATTCTCACTAGACATTGAGACCCAGTACTTC
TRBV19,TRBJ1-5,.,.,CASSAIPGPPQPQHF,TGTGCCAGTAGTGCGATCCCCGGGCCACCCCAGCCCCAGCATTTT
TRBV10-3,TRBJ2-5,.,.,CATAKLGGKETQYF,TGTGCCACCGCGAAACTTGGGGGGAAAGAGACCCAGTACTTC
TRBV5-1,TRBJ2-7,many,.,CASSLVARTYEQYF,TGCGCCAGCAGCTTGGTGGCAAGGACCTACGAGCAGTACTTC
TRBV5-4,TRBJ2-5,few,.,CASSLTPQETQYF,TGTGCCAGCAGCTTGACTCCCCAAGAGACCCAGTACTTC
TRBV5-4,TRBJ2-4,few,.,CASSPERNIQYF,TGTGCCAGCAGCCCAGAGAGAAACATTCAGTACTTC
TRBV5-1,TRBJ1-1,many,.,CASSFVRDTEAFF,TGCGCCAGCAGCTTTGTAAGGGACACTGAAGCTTTCTTT